Listed here are 14 T cell receptor beta chains from one sample, sequenced in a study of neurological immune-mediated disorders. MiXCR, run by TCRdb on the 5' RACE reads, gives a single entry per CDR3 protein. This sample has fewer than 25,000 distinct CDR3 sequences, with about 10% found just once. Sequenced: PBMCs. Source of these receptors: an older woman with HTLV-1-associated myelopathy (HAM/TSP).

This clonotype was seen at least ten times. The chain recombines TRBV6-5 with TRBJ1-4; 7 positions agree with TRBD1. The CDR3 has 14 residues. With V trimmed by 4 bases and J by 7 bases, 6 bases remained unmatched. The germline V gene has CDR1 MNHEY and CDR2 SVGAGI. The CDR3 DNA sequence: TGTGCCAGCAGTTTAAGGGGGCGCGGTGAAAAACTGTTTTTT. It is translated as CASSLRGRGEKLFF.

This clonotype was observed at least ten times. The J gene is TRBJ2-5, the V gene TRBV5-1; the D is unclear. Trimming took 1 base from V and 1 from J, leaving 14 bases between them. This CDR3 has 16 amino acids. Germline CDR1 SGHRS, CDR2 YFSETQ. The CDR3 here is CASSLLALGTQETQYF. DNA for the CDR3: TGCGCCAGCAGCTTGTTGGCGTTGGGAACCCAAGAGACCCAGTACTTC.

This clonotype was counted ten times or more. The chain has TRBV19 and TRBJ1-2; D is uncertain. This CDR3 region has 13 residues. Trimming removed 3 bases at V and 0 bases at J, with 5 bases between. Per germline, CDR1 LNHDA and CDR2 SQIVND (reference sequence). The CDR3 coding sequence is TGTGCCAGTAGTATGGTTTCTAACTATGGCTACACCTTC. Translating it yields CASSMVSNYGYTF. Filled out from reference TRBV19 and TRBJ1-2, the complete variable domain reads DGGITQSPKYLFRKEGQNVTLSCEQNLNHDAMYWYRQDPGQGLRLIYYSQIVNDFQKGDIAEGYSVSREKKESFPLTVTSAQKNPTAFYLCASSMVSNYGYTFGSGTRLTVV.

Many counts were recorded for this clonotype. The chain recombines TRBV20-1 with TRBJ1-1, with D perhaps matching TRBD1 (5 bases). V shed 0 bases and J shed 1 base, with 12 bases lying between them. Germline CDR1 reads DFQATT; CDR2 reads SNEGSKA (reference sequence). This CDR3 comprises 15 residues. As DNA, the CDR3 is TGCAGTGCTAGAGATTACAGGACACCGAACACTGAAGCTTTCTTT. Protein product: CSARDYRTPNTEAFF.

This clonotype has at least ten counts. This rearrangement joins TRBV4-2 to TRBJ2-7; a weak D match, TRBD1 (5 bases). The CDR3 totals 15 residues. Germline CDR1 is LGHNA and CDR2 is YNFKEQ. Trimming removed 0 bases at V and 3 bases at J, with 12 bases between. The CDR3 DNA follows: TGTGCCAGCAGCCAAGATTTGCAGGGAAACTACGAGCAGTACTTC. Amino acid sequence: CASSQDLQGNYEQYF.

This clonotype was counted at least ten times. The V and J genes are TRBV20-1 and TRBJ2-7; D not certain. The germline gives CDR1 DFQATT, CDR2 SNEGSKA (reference sequence). Trimming shortened V by 4 bases and J by 6 bases, and 16 bases separated the two germline ends. The CDR3 totals 13 residues. The CDR3 coding sequence is TGCAGTGCTACCCCCGACCGTGTGAGCGAGCAGTACTTC. Amino acids: CSATPDRVSEQYF.

This clonotype occurred many times. J is TRBJ1-5 and V is TRBV12-3 or TRBV12-4; 8 nucleotides agree with TRBD1. CDR3 length: 16 amino acids. Unmatched junction bases numbered 10, after V lost 6 bases and J lost 3 bases. CDR3 amino acids: CASRLSPDRVNQPQHF. The CDR3 DNA is TGTGCCAGCAGGCTTAGCCCGGACAGGGTCAATCAGCCCCAGCATTTT.

This clonotype was recorded many times. The gene calls are TRBV20-1 and TRBJ2-7, with a possible D match to TRBD2 (6 bases). The CDR3 runs to 14 residues. V lost 3 bases and J 0 bases, leaving 12 bases between the germline ends. Germline V gives CDR1 DFQATT, CDR2 SNEGSKA (reference sequence). The CDR3 sequence is CSASRGSSSYEQYF. In nucleotides, the CDR3 is TGCAGTGCTAGTCGGGGGTCGAGCTCCTACGAGCAGTACTTC.

The chain recombines TRBV10-2 with TRBJ2-3, with 9 bases that match TRBD2. This CDR3 spans 15 amino acids. V lost 7 bases and J lost 2; bases outside the gene matches: 7. The germline V gene encodes CDR1 WSHSY and CDR2 SAAADI. The CDR3 spells CASTRAGGLTDTQYF. CDR3 bases: TGCGCCAGCACTAGAGCGGGGGGACTCACAGATACGCAGTATTTT.

The sample holds many counts of this clonotype. The chain recombines TRBV10-3 with TRBJ2-3, with 7 bases fitting TRBD1. V lost 5 bases and J lost 2; bases outside the gene matches: 13. CDR1 and CDR2 from the germline V gene are ENHRY and SYGVKD. CDR3 length equals 17 residues. The CDR3 protein is CAISLPPTGIDTDTQYF. The CDR3 DNA reads as TGTGCCATCAGTCTGCCCCCGACAGGGATAGACACAGATACGCAGTATTTT.

This clonotype appeared many times. The CDR3 region is CSVTTGGNTEAFF. Here the CDR3 DNA reads TGCAGCGTGACGACAGGGGGTAACACTGAAGCTTTCTTT. This rearrangement joins TRBV29-1 to TRBJ1-1; 9 bases fit TRBD1. The V gene end was trimmed by 6 bases and the J gene end by 2 bases; junction bases not matched to a gene: 4. The CDR3 spans 13 residues. The germline gives CDR1 SQVTM, CDR2 ANQGSEA.

As for this clonotype: A much larger clone sits a single nucleotide away, making a read error possible. The chain uses TRBV5-1 and TRBJ2-2, with D hard to call. CDR3 length: 14 amino acids. Germline assignment: CDR1 SGHRS and CDR2 YFSETQ. CDR3 in amino acids: CTSSLNSYTGELFF. CDR3 bases: TGCACCAGCAGCTTGAACTCCTACACCGGGGAGCTGTTTTTT.

Many counts were recorded for this clonotype. This chain joins TRBV5-1 and TRBJ2-4; D possibly corresponds to TRBD1 (6 bases). The germline V gene encodes CDR1 SGHRS and CDR2 YFSETQ. V gave up 0 bases and J gave up 8 bases, with 18 bases separating them. The length of the CDR3 is 16 residues. In DNA form, the CDR3 reads TGCGCCAGCAGCTTGGTACAGGGCCTCCAAGGAGACATTCAGTACTTC. Its translation: CASSLVQGLQGDIQYF.

This clonotype is labeled medium-sized (0.01 to 0.1%). The chain is built from TRBV7-2 and TRBJ1-2; TRBD1 might be the D (6 bases). Between the trimmed V and J ends, which lost 5 bases and 2 bases, there was a span of 12 bases. CDR1 and CDR2 from the germline V gene are SGHTA and FQGNSA. This CDR3 has 14 residues. The CDR3 sequence is CASSQRTANYGYTF. The CDR3 nucleotides are TGTGCCAGCAGCCAACGGACAGCGAACTATGGCTACACCTTC.